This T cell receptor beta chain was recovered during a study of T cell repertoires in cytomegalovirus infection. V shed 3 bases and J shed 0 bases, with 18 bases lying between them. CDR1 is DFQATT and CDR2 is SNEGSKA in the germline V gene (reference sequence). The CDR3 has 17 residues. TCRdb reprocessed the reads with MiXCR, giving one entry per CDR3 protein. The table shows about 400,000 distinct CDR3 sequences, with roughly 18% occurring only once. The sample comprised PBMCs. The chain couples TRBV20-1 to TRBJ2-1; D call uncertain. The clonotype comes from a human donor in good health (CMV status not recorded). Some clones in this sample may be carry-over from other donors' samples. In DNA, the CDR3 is TGCAGTGCTAGGGGGTCTGGGCGGAGTAGCTCCTACAATGAGCAGTTCTTC. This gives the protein CSARGSGRSSSYNEQFF.